These T cell receptor beta chains were read from a single sample in a study of naive and memory T cell subsets. In TCRdb, the UMI-ligation and nested PCR reads were re-called with MiXCR into one record per CDR3 protein. The sample records around 90,000 distinct CDR3 sequences, roughly 7% being singletons. The sequenced material came from central memory CD4+ T cells from blood. Receptors were obtained from a human donor in good health. Each CDR3 is given with its conserved first and last residue. Fields, in order: J gene, V gene, CDR3 protein.

TRBJ2-6 TRBV5-1 CASSVPGSGANVLTF
TRBJ1-5 TRBV19 CASRIGSQPQHF
TRBJ1-3 TRBV7-9 CASSSNNPGFSGNTIYF
TRBJ2-6 TRBV7-2 CASSSGQGSGANVLTF
TRBJ2-5 TRBV12-3/TRBV12-4 CASSLKQRSAGETQYF
TRBJ2-2 TRBV29-1 CSVLSGGDTGELFF
TRBJ2-1 TRBV7-9 CASSLGTGGFNEQFF
TRBJ2-7 TRBV20-1 CSARTREQYF
TRBJ2-7 TRBV6-2/TRBV6-3 CASSYGRLRSEQYF
TRBJ2-5 TRBV12-3/TRBV12-4 CASRPWGGETQYF
TRBJ2-1 TRBV4-1 CASSLTSGTAYNEQFF
TRBJ1-1 TRBV6-6 CASKIGTGSTEAFF
TRBJ2-6 TRBV6-1 CASQPQGSGANVLTF
TRBJ1-4 TRBV7-9 CASSPDGAEKLFF
TRBJ2-2 TRBV7-7 CASSPAGTRGELFF
TRBJ2-1 TRBV7-9 CASSPRTGGTYNEQFF
TRBJ2-2 TRBV7-2 CASSSSGANTGELFF
TRBJ2-5 TRBV18 CASSPPAGETQYF
TRBJ2-5 TRBV5-6 CASSLSGRLETQYF
TRBJ1-4 TRBV7-8 CASSLGDRDYEKLFF
TRBJ1-4 TRBV6-1 CASRRLGQGSEKLFF
TRBJ1-4 TRBV18 CASSPASPNEKLFF
TRBJ1-3 TRBV20-1 CSARTGDLLNTIYF
TRBJ1-2 TRBV19 CATRGPARRWGANYGYTF
TRBJ2-5 TRBV28 CASSLVAGDQYF
TRBJ1-5 TRBV7-9 CASSLVEAQPQHF
TRBJ1-6 TRBV12-3/TRBV12-4 CASSLGGRNSPLHF
TRBJ2-5 TRBV7-2 CASSLAGMGAQYF
TRBJ2-1 TRBV12-3/TRBV12-4 CASSLGGISYNEQFF
TRBJ2-4 TRBV3-1 CASSLKPLTGTVQYF
TRBJ1-5 TRBV20-1 CSASPGLLNQPQHF
TRBJ1-1 TRBV7-2 CASSFKTGHTEAFF
TRBJ2-4 TRBV12-3/TRBV12-4 CASSFGLAGGNIQYF
TRBJ2-3 TRBV7-2 CASSPRATSKVWDTQYF
TRBJ2-7 TRBV7-2 CASSQWDYEQYF
TRBJ1-5 TRBV7-9 CASSSTGGSQPQHF
TRBJ1-2 TRBV7-8 CASSPRVDLVGYTF
TRBJ2-3 TRBV20-1 CSARDLSAPSTDTQYF
TRBJ2-1 TRBV20-1 CSARVAGGGQFF
TRBJ2-5 TRBV20-1 CSAREFLRGGQETQYF
TRBJ1-2 TRBV7-2 CASSAKAETGIYGYTF
TRBJ1-2 TRBV20-1 CSAREQSPPYGYTF
TRBJ2-5 TRBV7-2 CASSLGGGRRETQYF
TRBJ1-5 TRBV4-3 CASSQERTGREGNQPQHF
TRBJ1-5 TRBV28 CASNPMTRRGPNQPQHF
TRBJ2-2 TRBV7-6 CASRGGPNTGELFF
TRBJ2-5 TRBV5-1 CASRAEETQYF
TRBJ2-3 TRBV19 CASSISASQSTQYF
TRBJ2-7 TRBV20-1 CSARARGKPHEQYF
TRBJ1-6 TRBV4-3 CASSQDLDSQGHSPLHF
TRBJ2-1 TRBV7-2 CASSLRRQQFF